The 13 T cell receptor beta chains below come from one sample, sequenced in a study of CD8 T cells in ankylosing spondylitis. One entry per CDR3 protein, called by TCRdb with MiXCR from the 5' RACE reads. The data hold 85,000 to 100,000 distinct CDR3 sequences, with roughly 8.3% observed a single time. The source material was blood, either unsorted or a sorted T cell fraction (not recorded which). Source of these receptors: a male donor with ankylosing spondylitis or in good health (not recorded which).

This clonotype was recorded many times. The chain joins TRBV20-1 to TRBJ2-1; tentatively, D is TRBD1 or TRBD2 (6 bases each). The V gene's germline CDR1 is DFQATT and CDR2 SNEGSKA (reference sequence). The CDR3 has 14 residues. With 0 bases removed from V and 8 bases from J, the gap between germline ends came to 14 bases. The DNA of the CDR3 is TGCAGTGCTAGAGACCGGGGGCAAGGGGATGAGCAGTTCTTC. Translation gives CSARDRGQGDEQFF.

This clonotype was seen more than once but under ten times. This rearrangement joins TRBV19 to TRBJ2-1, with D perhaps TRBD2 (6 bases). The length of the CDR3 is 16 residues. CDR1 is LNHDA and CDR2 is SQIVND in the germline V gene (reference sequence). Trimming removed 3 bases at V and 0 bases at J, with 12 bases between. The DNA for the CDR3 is TGTGCCAGTAGTATCCATCGGGGGATCTCCTACAATGAGCAGTTCTTC. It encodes CASSIHRGISYNEQFF.

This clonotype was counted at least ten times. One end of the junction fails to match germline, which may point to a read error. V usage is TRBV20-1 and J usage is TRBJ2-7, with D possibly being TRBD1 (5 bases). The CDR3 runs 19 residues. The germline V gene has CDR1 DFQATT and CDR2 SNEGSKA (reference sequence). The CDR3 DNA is TGCAGTGCTAGAGATCCAGGACATACTGAACCCCCTGGCCCCTACGCGCAGTACTTC. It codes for CSARDPGHTEPPGPYAQYF.

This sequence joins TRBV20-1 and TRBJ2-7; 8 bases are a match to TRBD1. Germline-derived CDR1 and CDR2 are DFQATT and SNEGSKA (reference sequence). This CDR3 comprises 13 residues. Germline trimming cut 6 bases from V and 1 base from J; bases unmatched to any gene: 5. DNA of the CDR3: TGCAGTGCCGTAGACAGGGGATCCTACGAGCAGTACTTC. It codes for CSAVDRGSYEQYF.

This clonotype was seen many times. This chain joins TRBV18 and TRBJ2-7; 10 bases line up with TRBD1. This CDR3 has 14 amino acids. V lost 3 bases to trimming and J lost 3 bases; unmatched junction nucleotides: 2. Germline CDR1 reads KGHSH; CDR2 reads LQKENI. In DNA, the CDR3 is TGTGCCAGCTCACCGACAGGGGGCGACTACGAGCAGTACTTC. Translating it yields CASSPTGGDYEQYF.

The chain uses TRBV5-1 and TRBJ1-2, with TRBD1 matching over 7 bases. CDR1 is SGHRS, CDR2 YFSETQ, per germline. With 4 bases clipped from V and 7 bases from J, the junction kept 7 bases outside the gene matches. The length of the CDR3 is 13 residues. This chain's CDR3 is CASSLLNRGGYTF. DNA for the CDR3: TGCGCCAGCAGCCTCTTAAACAGGGGTGGCTACACCTTC.

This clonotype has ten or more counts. CDR3 coding DNA: TGTGCCAGCAGCTCACGGGACGGAAGAGAGAATCAGCCCCAGCATTTT. It is translated as CASSSRDGRENQPQHF. The chain recombines TRBV6-2 or TRBV6-3 with TRBJ1-5; possible D gene TRBD1, 5 bases. Deletions cut 6 bases from V and 4 bases from J, with 19 bases between. The CDR3 contains 16 residues. CDR1 and CDR2 (germline): MNHEY, SVGEGT.

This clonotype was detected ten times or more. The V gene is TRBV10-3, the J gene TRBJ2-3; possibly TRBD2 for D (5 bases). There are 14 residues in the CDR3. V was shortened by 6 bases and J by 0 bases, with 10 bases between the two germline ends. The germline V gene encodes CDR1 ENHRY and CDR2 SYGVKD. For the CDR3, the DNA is TGTGCCATCAGGGTACTAGATAGCACAGATACGCAGTATTTT. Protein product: CAIRVLDSTDTQYF.

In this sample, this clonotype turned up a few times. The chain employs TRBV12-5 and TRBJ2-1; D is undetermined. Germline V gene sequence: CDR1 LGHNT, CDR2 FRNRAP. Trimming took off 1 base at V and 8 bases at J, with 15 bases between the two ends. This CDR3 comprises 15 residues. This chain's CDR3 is CASGLANSLLDEQFF. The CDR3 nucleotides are TGTGCTAGTGGTTTGGCGAATAGCCTTTTGGATGAGCAGTTCTTC. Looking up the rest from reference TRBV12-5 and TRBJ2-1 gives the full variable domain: DARVTQTPRHKVTEMGQEVTMRCQPILGHNTVFWYRQTMMQGLELLAYFRNRAPLDDSGMPKDRFSAEMPDATLATLKIQPSEPRDSAVYFCASGLANSLLDEQFFGPGTRLTVL.

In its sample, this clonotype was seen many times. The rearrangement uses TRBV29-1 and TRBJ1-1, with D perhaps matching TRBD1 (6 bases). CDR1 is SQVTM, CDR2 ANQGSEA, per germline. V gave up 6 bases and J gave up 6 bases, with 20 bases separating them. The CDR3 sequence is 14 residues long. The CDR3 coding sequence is TGCAGCGTCGAGGAGGGACAAGGAGTGTCTGAAGCTTTCTTT. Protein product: CSVEEGQGVSEAFF. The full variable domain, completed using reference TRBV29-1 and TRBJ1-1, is SAVISQKPSRDICQRGTSLTIQCQVDSQVTMMFWYRQQPGQSLTLIATANQGSEATYESGFVIDKFPISRPNLTFSTLTVSNMSPEDSSIYLCSVEEGQGVSEAFFGQGTRLTVV.

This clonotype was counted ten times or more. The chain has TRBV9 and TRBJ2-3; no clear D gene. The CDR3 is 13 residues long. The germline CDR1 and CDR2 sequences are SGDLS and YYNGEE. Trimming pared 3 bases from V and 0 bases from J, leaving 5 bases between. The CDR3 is CASSETSTDTQYF. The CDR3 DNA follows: TGTGCCAGCAGCGAAACCAGCACAGATACGCAGTATTTT.

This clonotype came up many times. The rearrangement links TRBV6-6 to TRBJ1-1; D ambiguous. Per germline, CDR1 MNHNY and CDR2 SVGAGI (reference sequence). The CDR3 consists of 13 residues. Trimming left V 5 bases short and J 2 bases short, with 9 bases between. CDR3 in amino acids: CASSQRGNTEAFF. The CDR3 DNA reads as TGTGCCAGCAGTCAACGGGGTAACACTGAAGCTTTCTTT.

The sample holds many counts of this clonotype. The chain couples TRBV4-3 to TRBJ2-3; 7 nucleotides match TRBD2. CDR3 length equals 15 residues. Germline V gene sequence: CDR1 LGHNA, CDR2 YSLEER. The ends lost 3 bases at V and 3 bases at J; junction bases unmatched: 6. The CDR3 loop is CASSHGSGITDTQYF. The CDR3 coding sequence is TGCGCCAGCAGCCATGGGAGCGGGATTACAGATACGCAGTATTTT.